What follows are 8 T cell receptor beta chains derived from one specimen sequenced in a study of human T cells and chemical hapten exposure. Stated time point: healthy volunteer bleed at 6 weeks. Before extraction, the whole blood was not fractionated, and total RNA was taken from it. TCRdb reprocessed the RACE reads with MiXCR, giving one entry per CDR3 protein. In the table there are 65,000 or so distinct CDR3 sequences, approximately 6.5% of which are singletons. The source material was whole blood. The source of these receptors is a female donor in good health. Some clones in this sample may be carry-over from other donors' samples.

This clonotype was recorded at least ten times. V and J are TRBV6-5 and TRBJ2-7; D is tentatively TRBD1 or TRBD2 (6 bases each). V gave up 6 bases and J gave up 3 bases, with 12 bases separating them. The CDR3 totals 13 residues. Per germline, CDR1 MNHEY and CDR2 SVGAGI. The chain's CDR3 is CASRRRGHYEQYF. As DNA, the CDR3 is TGTGCCAGCAGGAGGCGGGGACACTACGAGCAGTACTTC.

This clonotype was counted between two and nine times. The chain combines TRBV6-2 or TRBV6-3 with TRBJ2-1; D might be TRBD2 (6 bases). V was cut by 1 base and J by 10 bases, with 11 bases left in between. The CDR3 length is 13 residues. Germline V CDR1 and CDR2: MNHEY, SVGEGT. CDR3 sequence (DNA): TGTGCCAGCAGTTACTGGGGGGATGGGGAGCAGTTCTTC. As protein: CASSYWGDGEQFF.

This clonotype has a count of ten or more. This chain joins TRBV7-2 and TRBJ1-5, with 8 positions matching TRBD1. V was clipped by 4 bases and J by 7 bases; unmatched bases: 12. CDR1 and CDR2 (germline): SGHTA, FQGNSA. The CDR3 consists of 16 residues. This chain's CDR3 is CASSSGQGLEEQPQHF. CDR3 sequence (DNA): TGTGCCAGCAGCTCAGGACAGGGTCTCGAAGAACAGCCCCAGCATTTT. The full variable domain, its missing parts supplied by reference TRBV7-2 and TRBJ1-5, is GAGVSQSPSNKVTEKGKDVELRCDPISGHTALYWYRQSLGQGLEFLIYFQGNSAPDKSGLPSDRFSAERTGGSVSTLTIQRTQQEDSAVYLCASSSGQGLEEQPQHFGDGTRLSIL.

This clonotype was found many times. The chain couples TRBV2 to TRBJ2-3; D may correspond to TRBD1 or TRBD2 (6 bases each). The CDR3 contains 15 residues. V was cut by 0 bases and J by 1 base, with 8 bases left in between. The germline V gene has CDR1 SNHLY and CDR2 FYNNEI. The CDR3 is CASSEARGGTDTQYF. The CDR3, as DNA: TGTGCCAGCAGTGAAGCAAGGGGGGGCACAGATACGCAGTATTTT.

This clonotype was recorded many times. V usage is TRBV6-2 or TRBV6-3 and J usage is TRBJ1-1; D not certain. This CDR3 is 14 amino acids long. V was shortened by 5 bases and J by 4 bases, with 14 bases between the two germline ends. Germline loops: CDR1 MNHEY, CDR2 SVGEGT. CDR3 amino acids: CASSKLDRTTEAFF. The CDR3 nucleotides read TGTGCCAGCAGTAAATTGGACCGTACCACTGAAGCTTTCTTT.

The chain carries TRBV28 and TRBJ2-1; no firm D call. The V gene lost 2 bases and the J gene lost 9 bases, with 26 bases spanning the gap. There are 18 residues in the CDR3. Germline values: CDR1 MDHEN, CDR2 SYDVKM. The CDR3 reads CASSLPSSRRGRHGEQFF. The CDR3 nucleotides read TGTGCCAGCAGTTTACCCTCAAGTCGAAGAGGCCGGCACGGTGAGCAGTTCTTC. The full variable domain, rest sourced from reference TRBV28 and TRBJ2-1, is DVKVTQSSRYLVKRTGEKVFLECVQDMDHENMFWYRQDPGLGLRLIYFSYDVKMKEKGDIPEGYSVSREKKERFSLILESASTNQTSMYLCASSLPSSRRGRHGEQFFGPGTRLTVL.

This clonotype was recorded at least ten times. This chain uses TRBV20-1 with TRBJ2-7; the match to TRBD2 covers 8 bases. Germline V gives CDR1 DFQATT, CDR2 SNEGSKA (reference sequence). Losses at the gene ends were 3 bases for V and 4 bases for J; bases not matched to a gene: 11. The CDR3 is made up of 15 amino acids. CDR3 amino acids: CSASDGVAGQYEQYF. CDR3 sequence (DNA): TGCAGTGCTAGTGACGGGGTAGCGGGGCAATACGAGCAGTACTTC.

This clonotype showed up just a few times. As DNA, the CDR3 is TGTGCCAGCAGTTCTCCGGGACAGGACTACGAGCAGTACTTC. Translated: CASSSPGQDYEQYF. This chain uses TRBV28 with TRBJ2-7; 8 positions agree with TRBD1. The length of the CDR3 is 14 residues. Germline loops: CDR1 MDHEN, CDR2 SYDVKM. V shed 4 bases, J shed 3 bases, and the junction held 5 bases outside the gene matches. The full variable domain, completed using reference TRBV28 and TRBJ2-7, is DVKVTQSSRYLVKRTGEKVFLECVQDMDHENMFWYRQDPGLGLRLIYFSYDVKMKEKGDIPEGYSVSREKKERFSLILESASTNQTSMYLCASSSPGQDYEQYFGPGTRLTVT.